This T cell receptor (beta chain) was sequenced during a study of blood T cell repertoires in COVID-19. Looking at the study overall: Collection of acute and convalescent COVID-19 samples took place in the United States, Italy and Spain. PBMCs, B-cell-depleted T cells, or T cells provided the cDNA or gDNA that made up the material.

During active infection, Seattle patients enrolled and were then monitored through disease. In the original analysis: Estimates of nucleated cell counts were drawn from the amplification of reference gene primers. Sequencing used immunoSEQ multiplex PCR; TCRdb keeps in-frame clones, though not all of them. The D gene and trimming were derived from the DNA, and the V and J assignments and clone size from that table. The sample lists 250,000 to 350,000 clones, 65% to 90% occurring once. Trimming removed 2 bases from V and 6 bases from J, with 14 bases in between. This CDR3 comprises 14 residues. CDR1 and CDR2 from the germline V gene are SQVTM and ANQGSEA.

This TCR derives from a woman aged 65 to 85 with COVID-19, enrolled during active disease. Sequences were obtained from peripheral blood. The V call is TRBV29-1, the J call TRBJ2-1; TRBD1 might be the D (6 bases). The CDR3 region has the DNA TGCAGCGTTGAATATTCGCAGGGGTTCAATGAGCAGTTCTTC. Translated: CSVEYSQGFNEQFF.